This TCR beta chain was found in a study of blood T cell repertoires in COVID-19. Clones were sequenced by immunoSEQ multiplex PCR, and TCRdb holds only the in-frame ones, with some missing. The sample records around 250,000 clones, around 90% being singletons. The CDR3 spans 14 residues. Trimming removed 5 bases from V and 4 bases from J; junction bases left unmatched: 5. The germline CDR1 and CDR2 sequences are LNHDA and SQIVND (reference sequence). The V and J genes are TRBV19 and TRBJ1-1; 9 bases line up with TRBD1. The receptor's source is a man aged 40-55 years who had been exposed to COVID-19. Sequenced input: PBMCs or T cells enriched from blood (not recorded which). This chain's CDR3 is CASSGTGFGTEAFF. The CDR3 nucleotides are TGTGCCAGTAGTGGGACAGGGTTTGGCACTGAAGCTTTCTTT.